The following is a T cell receptor beta chain sequence with its context. This specimen belongs to a study of blood T cell repertoires in COVID-19. Background on the study: The United States, Italy and Spain were the sources of the acute and convalescent COVID-19 samples.

Source study methods: Estimates of nucleated cell counts were drawn from the amplification of reference gene primers. Produced via immunoSEQ multiplex PCR; TCRdb's table is partial and in-frame only. V and J calls and clone size are as listed in that table; D and trimming were resolved from the DNA. The table has 150,000 to 200,000 clones, roughly nine tenths seen once. The germline V gene encodes CDR1 SGHDT and CDR2 YYEEEE. The length of the CDR3 is 13 residues. Trimming took 3 bases from V and 6 from J; bases not matched to a gene: 1. Sequenced material: peripheral blood. J is TRBJ2-3 and V is TRBV5-6, with 10 bases aligning to TRBD1. This TCR was sampled from a woman aged 80 or older in a cohort sampled during active or convalescent COVID-19. The CDR3 here is CASSSGQGDTQYF. CDR3 DNA: TGTGCCAGCAGCTCGGGACAGGGGGATACGCAGTATTTT. Full variable domain (rest looked up from reference TRBV5-6 and TRBJ2-3): DAGVTQSPTHLIKTRGQQVTLRCSPKSGHDTVSWYQQALGQGPQFIFQYYEEEERQRGNFPDRFSGHQFPNYSSELNVNALLLGDSALYLCASSSGQGDTQYFGPGTRLTVL.